A selection of T cell receptor beta chains follows, all from one sample in a study of identical twins. TCRdb itself ran the 5' RACE reads through MiXCR, one entry per CDR3 protein. The table includes around 490,000 distinct CDR3 sequences, roughly an eighth detected once. These data are also associated with another study on yellow fever vaccine responses in identical twins.

The sample consisted of CD4+ T cells sorted from blood. These receptors were collected from a woman in her late teens or twenties in good health. The CDR3 runs from the conserved cysteine through the conserved F or W. The order of the fields is J gene, clone size, V gene, D gene, CDR3 protein, CDR3 DNA. The D gene is left open where the match is weak. The size field is filled for only some rows; it gives once, few, many or a size class.

j_gene: TRBJ2-5
abundance: many
v_gene: TRBV5-1
d_gene: TRBD2
CDR3aa: CASSLVGLAGEETQYF
CDR3nt: TGCGCCAGCAGCTTGGTAGGACTAGCGGGAGAAGAGACCCAGTACTTC

j_gene: TRBJ2-2
abundance: few
v_gene: TRBV29-1
d_gene: .
CDR3aa: CSPPRRQGVWTGELFF
CDR3nt: TGCAGCCCCCCTAGGCGGCAGGGAGTATGGACCGGGGAGCTGTTTTTT

j_gene: TRBJ2-7
abundance: .
v_gene: TRBV12-3/TRBV12-4
d_gene: .
CDR3aa: CASSLLRGAHEQYF
CDR3nt: TGTGCCAGCAGTTTACTCAGGGGCGCACACGAGCAGTACTTC

j_gene: TRBJ1-5
abundance: few
v_gene: TRBV10-3
d_gene: .
CDR3aa: CAITRDLSQPQHF
CDR3nt: TGTGCCATCACTAGGGACTTGTCTCAGCCCCAGCATTTT

j_gene: TRBJ2-7
abundance: .
v_gene: TRBV7-2
d_gene: TRBD2
CDR3aa: CASSLMGLAETYEQYF
CDR3nt: TGTGCCAGCAGCTTAATGGGACTAGCGGAGACCTACGAGCAGTACTTC

j_gene: TRBJ2-7
abundance: .
v_gene: TRBV7-9
d_gene: .
CDR3aa: CASSSLNLLPGDEQYF
CDR3nt: TGTGCCAGCAGCAGCCTAAACTTGTTGCCTGGGGACGAGCAGTACTTC

j_gene: TRBJ2-1
abundance: .
v_gene: TRBV4-2
d_gene: TRBD2
CDR3aa: CASSPQSGINTEQFF
CDR3nt: TGTGCCAGCAGCCCACAGAGCGGGATTAACACTGAGCAGTTCTTC

j_gene: TRBJ1-2
abundance: .
v_gene: TRBV5-1
d_gene: .
CDR3aa: CASSYTGGQGEGYTF
CDR3nt: TGCGCCAGCAGCTACACGGGGGGGCAGGGAGAAGGCTACACCTTC

j_gene: TRBJ2-1
abundance: few
v_gene: TRBV7-2
d_gene: .
CDR3aa: CASSRSGARNEQFF
CDR3nt: TGTGCCAGCAGCAGGTCCGGGGCTAGGAATGAGCAGTTCTTC

j_gene: TRBJ2-7
abundance: many
v_gene: TRBV29-1
d_gene: .
CDR3aa: CSVEFLNRNYEQYF
CDR3nt: TGCAGCGTTGAATTTTTAAATCGGAACTACGAGCAGTACTTC

j_gene: TRBJ1-1
abundance: few
v_gene: TRBV5-1
d_gene: .
CDR3aa: CASSLLDSQNTEAFF
CDR3nt: TGCGCCAGCAGCTTATTGGACAGCCAGAACACTGAAGCTTTCTTT

j_gene: TRBJ2-1
abundance: many
v_gene: TRBV20-1
d_gene: TRBD2
CDR3aa: CSARAAGAPYNEQFF
CDR3nt: TGCAGTGCTAGGGCAGCGGGAGCCCCCTACAATGAGCAGTTCTTC

j_gene: TRBJ2-5
abundance: .
v_gene: TRBV6-1
d_gene: TRBD1
CDR3aa: CASSVRTGRETQYF
CDR3nt: TGTGCCAGCAGTGTAAGGACAGGGAGGGAGACCCAGTACTTC

j_gene: TRBJ2-1
abundance: many
v_gene: TRBV5-6
d_gene: TRBD2
CDR3aa: CASSSGLAGLVEQFF
CDR3nt: TGTGCCAGCAGTTCGGGACTAGCGGGGTTGGTTGAGCAGTTCTTC